These 14 T cell receptor beta chains came from one sample sequenced in a study of blood T cells in healthy people across ages. With a J-beta primer mix and a sample-barcoded 5' primer, a second PCR ran roughly 6 to 12 cycles. From the 5' RACE reads, TCRdb called clonotypes with MiXCR, one entry per CDR3 protein. The sample comprises hundreds of thousands of distinct CDR3 sequences, 20% to 30% of which are singletons, and under 9.5% rests with the top ten. In addition, the sample was reused for a study of T cells of mothers and their children.

The sample was blood. Receptors originate from a boy aged 5 to 17 in good health.

The chain combines TRBV7-8 with TRBJ2-5; D possibly corresponds to TRBD2 (5 bases). This CDR3 is built from 10 residues. V lost 5 bases to trimming and J lost 10 bases, with 8 bases between them. Germline V lookup: CDR1 SGHVS, CDR2 FQNEAQ. As DNA, the CDR3 is TGTGCCAGCAGCGGTGAGGGCCAGTACTTC. Translating gives CASSGEGQYF.

This chain uses TRBV7-2 with TRBJ2-7, with D maybe TRBD2 (6 bases). V was trimmed by 3 bases and J by 2 bases, leaving 11 bases between them. Germline V CDR1 and CDR2: SGHTA, FQGNSA. The CDR3 loop spans 14 amino acids. CDR3 in DNA: TGTGCCAGCAGCTTGACTAGTATAGCCTACGAGCAGTACTTC. It is translated as CASSLTSIAYEQYF.

The chain couples TRBV2 to TRBJ2-5; TRBD1 might be the D (6 bases). The CDR3 extends over 16 amino acids. V lost 4 bases, J lost 5 bases, and 20 bases lay in between. Germline V lookup: CDR1 SNHLY, CDR2 FYNNEI. The CDR3: CASSVPTGLKLETQYF. DNA for the CDR3: TGTGCCAGCAGTGTACCAACAGGGTTGAAATTGGAGACCCAGTACTTC.

This clonotype was detected only a few times. This sequence joins TRBV11-1 and TRBJ2-5, with a tentative D call TRBD1 (6 bases). The V gene's germline CDR1 is SGHAT and CDR2 FQDESV (reference sequence). The V end lost 2 bases, the J end lost 2 bases, and 15 bases lay between the germline ends. The CDR3 consists of 16 residues. As DNA, the CDR3 is TGTGCCAGCAGCTTAACCCAACGACAGGCTCAAGAGACCCAGTACTTC. Residues: CASSLTQRQAQETQYF.

This chain uses TRBV28 with TRBJ2-1; either TRBD1 or TRBD2 may fit D (5 bases each). Per germline, CDR1 MDHEN and CDR2 SYDVKM. This CDR3 contains 16 residues. Trimming removed 1 base at V and 1 base at J, with 11 bases between. The CDR3 sequence: CASSLYVGVSYNEQFF. CDR3 nucleotides: TGTGCCAGCAGTTTATATGTGGGGGTGTCCTACAATGAGCAGTTCTTC.

This clonotype was recorded a few times. The V and J genes are TRBV12-3 or TRBV12-4 and TRBJ2-5; D is unresolved. V shed 1 base and J shed 5 bases, with 14 bases lying between them. The CDR3 covers 15 residues. CDR3 bases: TGTGCCAGCAGTTTAGAGAAGGCGGCCGGGGAGACCCAGTACTTC. It yields the protein CASSLEKAAGETQYF.

This clonotype has just a few counts. V gene TRBV7-9 combines with J gene TRBJ2-6; the D gene is possibly TRBD2 (7 bases). Germline V gene sequence: CDR1 SEHNR, CDR2 FQNEAQ (reference sequence). The CDR3 extends over 16 amino acids. Trimming pared 4 bases from V and 11 bases from J, leaving 21 bases between. CDR3 coding DNA: TGTGCCAGCAGCTCCGTTTCGGGGGGCTTCCAATACGTCCTGACTTTC. Encoded protein: CASSSVSGGFQYVLTF.

CDR3 in amino acids: CASRVAGYNEQFF. The CDR3 DNA reads as TGTGCCAGCAGAGTGGCTGGGTACAATGAGCAGTTCTTC. The chain carries TRBV2 and TRBJ2-1, with unresolved D. The V and J ends lost 6 bases and 4 bases respectively, with 10 bases between them. The germline V gene encodes CDR1 SNHLY and CDR2 FYNNEI. The length of the CDR3 is 13 residues.

The chain uses TRBV7-3 and TRBJ2-4, with 9 bases fitting TRBD2. CDR1 is SGHTA and CDR2 is FQGTGA in the germline V gene. The CDR3 sequence is 14 residues long. V lost 6 bases and J lost 7; bases outside the gene matches: 7. Here the CDR3 reads CASSQTSGDNIQYF. The CDR3 coding sequence is TGTGCCAGCAGTCAGACTAGCGGAGACAACATTCAGTACTTC.

The V and J genes are TRBV4-1 and TRBJ2-7, with 11 bases that match TRBD2. With 4 bases clipped from V and 3 bases from J, the junction kept 8 bases outside the gene matches. Germline V gene sequence: CDR1 MGHRA, CDR2 YSYEKL. This CDR3 comprises 16 residues. In DNA form, the CDR3 reads TGCGCCAGCAGCCTCACCCTAACTAGCGGGGGCTACGAGCAGTACTTC. Residues: CASSLTLTSGGYEQYF.

This chain links TRBV29-1 with TRBJ2-1; tentatively, D is TRBD1 (6 bases). CDR1 and CDR2 (germline): SQVTM, ANQGSEA. V gave up 8 bases and J gave up 5 bases, with 19 bases separating them. This CDR3 contains 14 residues. CDR3 coding DNA: TGCAGCTTTCGACAGGAATTAGGGCACAATGAGCAGTTCTTC. Translated, it gives CSFRQELGHNEQFF.

This clonotype was counted ten times or more. The junction departs from germline at one end; a sequencing error may be responsible. The chain links TRBV5-1 to TRBJ2-7; D is unresolved. The germline CDR1 and CDR2 sequences are SGHRS and YFSETQ. The CDR3 spans 12 residues. CDR3: CASSLTSSEQYF. Here the CDR3 DNA reads TGCGCCAGCAGCTTGACGTCCTCCGAGCAGTACTTC.

This chain joins TRBV19 and TRBJ1-2, with 8 bases matching TRBD1. The CDR3 is 17 residues long. CDR1 is LNHDA and CDR2 is SQIVND in the germline V gene (reference sequence). V was pared by 7 bases and J by 4 bases, with 17 bases of the junction left unmatched. CDR3 sequence: CASTLKGDRGLFYGYTF. The CDR3 nucleotides are TGTGCCAGTACCCTCAAGGGAGACAGGGGCTTATTCTATGGCTACACCTTC. The complete variable domain, with remaining parts taken from reference TRBV19 and TRBJ1-2, reads DGGITQSPKYLFRKEGQNVTLSCEQNLNHDAMYWYRQDPGQGLRLIYYSQIVNDFQKGDIAEGYSVSREKKESFPLTVTSAQKNPTAFYLCASTLKGDRGLFYGYTFGSGTRLTVV.

This clonotype was seen more than once but under ten times. The genes are TRBV28 and TRBJ2-2, with a possible D match to TRBD1 (6 bases). The CDR3 loop spans 15 amino acids. CDR1 is MDHEN, CDR2 SYDVKM, per germline. Trimming stripped 3 bases from V and 2 bases from J, with 10 bases between. The CDR3 nucleotides are TGTGCCAGCAGTTTTAGCAGGGGTAACACCGGGGAGCTGTTTTTT. Amino acid sequence: CASSFSRGNTGELFF.